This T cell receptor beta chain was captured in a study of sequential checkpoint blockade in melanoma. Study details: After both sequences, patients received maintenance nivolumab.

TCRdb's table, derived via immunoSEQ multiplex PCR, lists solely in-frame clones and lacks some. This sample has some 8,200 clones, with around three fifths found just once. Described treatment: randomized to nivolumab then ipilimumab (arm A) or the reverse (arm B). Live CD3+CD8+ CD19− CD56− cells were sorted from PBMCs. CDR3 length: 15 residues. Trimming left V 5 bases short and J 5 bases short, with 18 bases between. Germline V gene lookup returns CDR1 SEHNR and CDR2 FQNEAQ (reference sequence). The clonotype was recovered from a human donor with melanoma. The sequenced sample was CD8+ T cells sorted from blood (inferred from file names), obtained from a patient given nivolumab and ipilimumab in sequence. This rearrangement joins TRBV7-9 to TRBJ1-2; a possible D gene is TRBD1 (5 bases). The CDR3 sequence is CASSLTQDIIYGYTF. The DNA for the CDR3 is TGTGCCAGCAGCCTCACACAGGATATCATTTATGGCTACACCTTC. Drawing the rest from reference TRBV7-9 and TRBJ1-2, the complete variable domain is DTGVSQNPRHKITKRGQNVTFRCDPISEHNRLYWYRQTLGQGPEFLTYFQNEAQLEKSRLLSDRFSAERPKGSFSTLEIQRTEQGDSAMYLCASSLTQDIIYGYTFGSGTRLTVV.